The 8 T cell receptor beta chains given below trace back to one sample, sequenced in a study of shared T cell receptors in the human thymus. The data were produced by immunoSEQ multiplex PCR, yet TCRdb's version contains in-frame clones alone and is incomplete. The sample has 640,000 or so clones; 80% to 90% are singletons. This sample was also put to use in a study of human thymus T cells.

The material sequenced was thymocytes. The receptor set was obtained from a boy younger than two with a congenital heart defect.

V is TRBV5-1 and J is TRBJ2-1; the match to TRBD1 covers 9 bases. CDR3 size: 21 residues. V lost 4 bases to trimming and J lost 7 bases; unmatched junction nucleotides: 27. CDR1 is SGHRS and CDR2 is YFSETQ in the germline V gene. The CDR3 DNA reads TGCGCCAGCAGCCAAAAAAATCCGGGACAGGGTTCATTTGGGACTTGGAATGAGCAGTTCTTC. Protein: CASSQKNPGQGSFGTWNEQFF.

This rearrangement joins TRBV27 to TRBJ2-3; 7 bases align to TRBD2. V lost 6 bases and J lost 4; bases outside the gene matches: 10. CDR1 MNHEY and CDR2 SMNVEV come from the germline V gene (reference sequence). CDR3 size: 15 residues. The CDR3 here is CASSIGTTLPDTQYF. CDR3 DNA sequence: TGTGCCAGCAGCATAGGGACTACCCTCCCAGATACGCAGTATTTT.

V and J are TRBV7-8 and TRBJ1-1; no reliable D call. CDR1 is SGHVS and CDR2 is FQNEAQ in the germline V gene. This CDR3 contains 13 residues. Trimming removed 5 bases at V and 9 bases at J, with 16 bases between. CDR3 sequence: CASSPKEGNKAFF. The CDR3 DNA follows: TGTGCCAGCAGCCCTAAGGAGGGAAATAAAGCTTTCTTT.

J is TRBJ2-2 and V is TRBV9; D is undetermined. Per the germline V gene, CDR1 is SGDLS and CDR2 is YYNGEE. The CDR3 totals 15 residues. V was shortened by 0 bases and J by 0 bases, with 6 bases between the two germline ends. The CDR3 here is CASSVDRSNTGELFF. The CDR3 bases are TGTGCCAGCAGCGTAGATCGGTCGAACACCGGGGAGCTGTTTTTT.

The V call is TRBV5-1, the J call TRBJ1-2; 7 positions agree with TRBD1. V dropped 0 bases and J dropped 5; count of bases not matched to a gene: 7. The V gene's germline CDR1 is SGHRS and CDR2 YFSETQ. This CDR3 has 15 residues. The CDR3 spells CASSLGRGERYGYTF. CDR3 bases: TGCGCCAGCAGCTTGGGCAGGGGGGAGCGGTATGGCTACACCTTC.

The chain joins TRBV28 to TRBJ1-5, with TRBD1 matching 8 bases. Germline V lookup: CDR1 MDHEN, CDR2 SYDVKM. This CDR3 comprises 15 residues. V shed 5 bases and J 1 base; nucleotides not matched to a gene: 4. The CDR3 spells CASSRQGWSNQPQHF. For the CDR3, the DNA is TGTGCCAGCAGTCGACAGGGGTGGAGCAATCAGCCCCAGCATTTT.

The chain carries TRBV7-7 and TRBJ2-1, with D maybe TRBD2 (5 bases). CDR3 length: 16 residues. V was shortened by 3 bases and J by 5 bases, with 17 bases between the two germline ends. CDR1 is SSHAT, CDR2 FNYEAQ, per germline (reference sequence). CDR3 bases: TGTGCCAGCAGCTTTTTTGGACTCTTCGCTCACAATGAGCAGTTCTTC. Encoded protein: CASSFFGLFAHNEQFF.

The rearrangement joins TRBV2 to TRBJ2-5; 9 bases align to TRBD1. The CDR3 contains 15 residues. J gave up 5 bases and V 6 bases, and 10 bases lay outside the gene matches. Germline assignment: CDR1 SNHLY and CDR2 FYNNEI. The CDR3 here is CASSAPGTGYETQYF. In DNA form, the CDR3 reads TGTGCCAGCAGCGCCCCCGGGACAGGGTACGAGACCCAGTACTTC.